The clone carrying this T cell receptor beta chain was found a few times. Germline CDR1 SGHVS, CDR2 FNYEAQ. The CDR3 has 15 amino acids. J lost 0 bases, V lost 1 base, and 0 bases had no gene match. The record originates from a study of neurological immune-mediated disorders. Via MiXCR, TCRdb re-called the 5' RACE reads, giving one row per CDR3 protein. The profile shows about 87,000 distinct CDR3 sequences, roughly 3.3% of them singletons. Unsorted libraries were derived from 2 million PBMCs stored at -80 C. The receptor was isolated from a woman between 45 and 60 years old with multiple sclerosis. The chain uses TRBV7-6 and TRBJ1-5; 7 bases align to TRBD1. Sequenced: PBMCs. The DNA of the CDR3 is TGTGCCAGCAGCTTAGGACAGGGTAGCAATCAGCCCCAGCATTTT. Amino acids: CASSLGQGSNQPQHF. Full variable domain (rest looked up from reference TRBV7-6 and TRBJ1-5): GAGVSQSPRYKVTKRGQDVALRCDPISGHVSLYWYRQALGQGPEFLTYFNYEAQQDKSGLPNDRFSAERPEGSISTLTIQRTEQRDSAMYRCASSLGQGSNQPQHFGDGTRLSIL.